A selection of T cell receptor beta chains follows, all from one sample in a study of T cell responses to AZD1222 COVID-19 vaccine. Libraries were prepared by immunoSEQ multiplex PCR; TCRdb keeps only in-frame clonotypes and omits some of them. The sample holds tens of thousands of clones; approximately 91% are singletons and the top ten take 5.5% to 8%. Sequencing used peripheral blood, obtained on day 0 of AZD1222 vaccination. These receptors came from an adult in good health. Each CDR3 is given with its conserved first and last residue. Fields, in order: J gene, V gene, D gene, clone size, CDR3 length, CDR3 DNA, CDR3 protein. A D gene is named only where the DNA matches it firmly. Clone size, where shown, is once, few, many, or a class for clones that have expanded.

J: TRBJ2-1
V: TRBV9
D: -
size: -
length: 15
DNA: TGTGCCAGCAGCGTGACTAAAGGACTATACAATGAGCAGTTCTTC
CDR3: CASSVTKGLYNEQFF

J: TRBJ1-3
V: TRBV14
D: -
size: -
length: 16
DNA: TGTGCCAGCAGCCCGGCAGGGGCGTTCTCTGGAAACACCATATATTTT
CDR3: CASSPAGAFSGNTIYF

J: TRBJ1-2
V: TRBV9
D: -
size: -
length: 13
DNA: TGTGCCAGCAGCGCGGCAGGAAACTATGGCTACACCTTC
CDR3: CASSAAGNYGYTF

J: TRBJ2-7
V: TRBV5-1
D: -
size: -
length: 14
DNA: TGCGCCAGCAGCTTGGGAACGGGGCCCTACGAGCAGTACTTC
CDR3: CASSLGTGPYEQYF

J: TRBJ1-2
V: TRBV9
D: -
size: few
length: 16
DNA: TGTGCCAGCAGCGTATCGATAGGGGCTTCCATCGTGTCTGTCACCTTC
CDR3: CASSVSIGASIVSVTF

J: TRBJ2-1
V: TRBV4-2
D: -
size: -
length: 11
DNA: TGCGCCAGCACCGTTAACAATGAGCAGTTCTTC
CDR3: CASTVNNEQFF

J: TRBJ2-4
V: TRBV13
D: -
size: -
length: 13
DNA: TGTGCCAGCAGCTTTGGGCACCGTGACATTCAGTACTTC
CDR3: CASSFGHRDIQYF

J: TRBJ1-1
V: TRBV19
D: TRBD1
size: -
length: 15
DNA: TGTGCCAGTAGTCCCCCTGGACAGGGGGGCCTTGAAGCTTTCTTT
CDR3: CASSPPGQGGLEAFF

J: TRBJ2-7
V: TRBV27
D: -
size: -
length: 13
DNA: TGTGCCAGCAGTCTTCGGGGTTTGGAGGAGCAGTACTTC
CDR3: CASSLRGLEEQYF

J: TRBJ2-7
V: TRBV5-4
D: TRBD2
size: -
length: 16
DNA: TGTGCCAGCAGCTTACCCGGACTAGCGGGGCTCTACGAGCAGTACTTC
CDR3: CASSLPGLAGLYEQYF

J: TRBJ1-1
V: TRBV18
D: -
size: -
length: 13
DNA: TGTGCCAGCTCACTAACGGTGAACACTGAAGCTTTCTTT
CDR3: CASSLTVNTEAFF

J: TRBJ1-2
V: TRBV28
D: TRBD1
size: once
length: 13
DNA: TGTGCCAGCAGTTTCACAGGGGGCAGTGGCTACACCTTC
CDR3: CASSFTGGSGYTF

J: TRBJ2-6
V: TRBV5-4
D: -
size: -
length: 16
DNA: TGTGCCAGCAGTAAAGATGTCACCTCTGGGGCCAACGTCCTGACTTTC
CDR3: CASSKDVTSGANVLTF

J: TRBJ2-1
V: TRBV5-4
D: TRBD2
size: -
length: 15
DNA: TGTGCCAGCAGCTTGGGGGCTAGCGGGAGTATTGAGCAGTTCTTC
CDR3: CASSLGASGSIEQFF

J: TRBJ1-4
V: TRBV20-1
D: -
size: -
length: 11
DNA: TGCAGTGCCCTTAGGAGTGGGTTACTGTTTTTT
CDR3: CSALRSGLLFF

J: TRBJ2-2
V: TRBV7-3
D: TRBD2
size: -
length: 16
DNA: TGTGCCAGCAGGCAAAGGGGTAGCGGGGGCACCGGGGAGCTGTTTTTT
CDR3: CASRQRGSGGTGELFF

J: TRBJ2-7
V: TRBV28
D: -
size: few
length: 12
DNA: TGTGGTGAATGTCGGCGGTTTTGCGAGCAGTACTTC
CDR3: CGECRRFCEQYF

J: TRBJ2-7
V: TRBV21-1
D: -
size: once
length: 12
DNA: TGTGCCAGCAGCAAAGCGTCAACAGAGCAGTACTTC
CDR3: CASSKASTEQYF

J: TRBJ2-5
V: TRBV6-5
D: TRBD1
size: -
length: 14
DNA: TGTGCCAGCAGTCCTGGGACAGGGGTTCATGCCCAGTACTTC
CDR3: CASSPGTGVHAQYF

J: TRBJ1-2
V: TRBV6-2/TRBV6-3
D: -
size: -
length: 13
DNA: TGTGCCAGCAGTTACTCGGCGGAGTTGGGCTACACCTTC
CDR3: CASSYSAELGYTF

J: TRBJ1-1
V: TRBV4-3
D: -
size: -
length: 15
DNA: TGCGCCAGCAGCCAAGCAGGACAGTCGAACACTGAAGCTTTCTTT
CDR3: CASSQAGQSNTEAFF

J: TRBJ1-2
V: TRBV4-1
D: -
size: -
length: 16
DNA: TGCGCCAGCAGCCAGGGTTACTCTCGGGGGGGGAGGAGCTACACCTTC
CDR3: CASSQGYSRGGRSYTF

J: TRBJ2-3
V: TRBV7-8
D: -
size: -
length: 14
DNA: TGTGCCAGCAGCTTAGAAAGGGTCACAGATACGCAGTATTTT
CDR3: CASSLERVTDTQYF

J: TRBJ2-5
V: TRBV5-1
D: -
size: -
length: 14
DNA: TGCGCCAGCAGCTTGGTTGGAGGGGGGGAGACCCAGTACTTC
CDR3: CASSLVGGGETQYF

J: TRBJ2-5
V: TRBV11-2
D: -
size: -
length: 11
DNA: TGTGCCAGCAGCTTAGGCGAGACCCAGTACTTC
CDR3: CASSLGETQYF

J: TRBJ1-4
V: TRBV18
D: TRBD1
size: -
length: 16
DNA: TGTGCCAGCTCACCCCTTGACAGGGCTGGAGGGGAAAAACTGTTTTTT
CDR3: CASSPLDRAGGEKLFF

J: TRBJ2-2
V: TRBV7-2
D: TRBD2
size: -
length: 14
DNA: TGTGCCAGCAGCCCACAGCGGGGCTCCGGGGAGCTGTTTTTT
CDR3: CASSPQRGSGELFF

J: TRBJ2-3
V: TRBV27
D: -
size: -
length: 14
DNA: TGTGCCAGCAGTTTACCGCCAGCCTTAGATACGCAGTATTTT
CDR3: CASSLPPALDTQYF

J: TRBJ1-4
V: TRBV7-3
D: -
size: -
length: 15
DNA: TGTGCCAGCAGCTTAACGGGAGGGGTTGGTGAAAAACTGTTTTTT
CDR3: CASSLTGGVGEKLFF

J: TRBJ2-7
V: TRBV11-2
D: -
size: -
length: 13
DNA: TGTGCCAGCAGCTTAGATATAGGGGCAGGGCAGTACTTC
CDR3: CASSLDIGAGQYF

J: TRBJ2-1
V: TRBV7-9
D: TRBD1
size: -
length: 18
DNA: TGTGCCAGCAGCGCTCGGGACAGGGGGAAAAGCTCCTACAATGAGCAGTTCTTC
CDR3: CASSARDRGKSSYNEQFF

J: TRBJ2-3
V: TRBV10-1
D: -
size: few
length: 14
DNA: TGCGCCAGCTCCTCTCACGGAAGCACAGATACGCAGTATTTT
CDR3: CASSSHGSTDTQYF

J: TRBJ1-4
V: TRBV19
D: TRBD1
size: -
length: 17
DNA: TGTGCCTCCCAGGGGGCCGGGGTAGGTCGAACTAATGAAAAACTGTTTTTT
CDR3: CASQGAGVGRTNEKLFF

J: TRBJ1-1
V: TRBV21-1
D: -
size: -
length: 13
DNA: TGTGCCAGCGGGGGACAGGGGAGCACTGAAGCTTTCTTT
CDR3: CASGGQGSTEAFF

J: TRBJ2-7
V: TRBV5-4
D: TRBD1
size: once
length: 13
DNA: TGTGCCAGCAGCTTCGACAGGGCTCGCGAGCAGTACTTC
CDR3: CASSFDRAREQYF

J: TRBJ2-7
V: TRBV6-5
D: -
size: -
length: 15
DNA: TGTGCCAGCAGATCGGAACTAGTCAGCTCCTACGAGCAGTACTTC
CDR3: CASRSELVSSYEQYF

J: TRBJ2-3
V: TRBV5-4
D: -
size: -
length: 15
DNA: TGTGCCAGCAGCTTGGCCGGGTCTAGCACAGATACGCAGTATTTT
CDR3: CASSLAGSSTDTQYF

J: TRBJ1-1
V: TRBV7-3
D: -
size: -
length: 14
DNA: TGTGCCAGCAGCTTTGACCCGCAGGGAACTGAAGCTTTCTTT
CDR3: CASSFDPQGTEAFF

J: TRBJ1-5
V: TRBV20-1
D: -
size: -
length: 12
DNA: TGCAGTGCTAGTCAGGGCGATCAGCCCCAGCATTTT
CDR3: CSASQGDQPQHF